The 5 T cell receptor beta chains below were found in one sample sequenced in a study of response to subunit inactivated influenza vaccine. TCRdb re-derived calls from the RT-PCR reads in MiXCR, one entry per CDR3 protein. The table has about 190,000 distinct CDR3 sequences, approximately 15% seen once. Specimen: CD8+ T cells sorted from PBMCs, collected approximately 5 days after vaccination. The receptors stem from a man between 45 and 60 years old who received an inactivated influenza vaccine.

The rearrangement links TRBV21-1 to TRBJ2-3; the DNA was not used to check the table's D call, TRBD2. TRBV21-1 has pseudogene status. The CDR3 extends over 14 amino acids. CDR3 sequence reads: CASSSYMGRETQYF. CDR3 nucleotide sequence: TGTGCCAGCTCCTCCTACATGGGTCGGGAGACGCAGTATTTT.

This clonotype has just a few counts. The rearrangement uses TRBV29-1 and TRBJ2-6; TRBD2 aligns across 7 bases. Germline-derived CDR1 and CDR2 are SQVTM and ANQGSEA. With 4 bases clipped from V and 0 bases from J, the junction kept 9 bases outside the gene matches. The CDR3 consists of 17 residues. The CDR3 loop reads CSVAGTTRYSGANVLTF. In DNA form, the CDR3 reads TGCAGCGTTGCGGGGACTACCAGATACTCTGGGGCCAACGTCCTGACTTTC.

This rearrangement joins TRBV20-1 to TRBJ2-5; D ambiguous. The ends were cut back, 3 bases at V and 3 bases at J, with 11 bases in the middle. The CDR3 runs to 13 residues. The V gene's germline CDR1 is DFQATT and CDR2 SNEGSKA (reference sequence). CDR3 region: CSARDGLEETQYF. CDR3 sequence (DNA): TGCAGTGCTAGGGACGGATTAGAAGAGACCCAGTACTTC.

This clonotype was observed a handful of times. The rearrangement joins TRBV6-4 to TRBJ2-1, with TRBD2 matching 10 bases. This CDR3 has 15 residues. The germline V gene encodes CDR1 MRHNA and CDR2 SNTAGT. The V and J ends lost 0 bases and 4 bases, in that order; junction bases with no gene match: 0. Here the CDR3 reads CASSDSAGGYNEQFF. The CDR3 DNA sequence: TGTGCCAGCAGTGACTCAGCGGGAGGGTACAATGAGCAGTTCTTC.

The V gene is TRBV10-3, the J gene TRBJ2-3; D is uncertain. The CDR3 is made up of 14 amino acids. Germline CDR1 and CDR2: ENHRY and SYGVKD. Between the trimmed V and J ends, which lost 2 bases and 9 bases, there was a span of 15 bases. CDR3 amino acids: CAISEVVLTNTQYF. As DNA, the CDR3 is TGTGCCATCAGTGAGGTGGTCCTCACAAACACGCAGTATTTT.